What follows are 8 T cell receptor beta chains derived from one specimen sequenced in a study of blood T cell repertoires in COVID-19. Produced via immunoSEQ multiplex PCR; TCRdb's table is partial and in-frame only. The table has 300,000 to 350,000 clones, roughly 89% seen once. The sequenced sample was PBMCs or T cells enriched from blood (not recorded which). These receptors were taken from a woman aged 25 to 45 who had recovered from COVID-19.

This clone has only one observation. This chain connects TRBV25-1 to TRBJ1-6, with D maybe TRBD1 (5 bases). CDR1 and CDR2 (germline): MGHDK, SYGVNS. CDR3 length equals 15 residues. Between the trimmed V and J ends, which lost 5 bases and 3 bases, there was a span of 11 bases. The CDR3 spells CASSISDNYNSPLHF. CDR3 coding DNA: TGTGCCAGCAGTATCTCGGACAACTATAATTCACCCCTCCACTTT.

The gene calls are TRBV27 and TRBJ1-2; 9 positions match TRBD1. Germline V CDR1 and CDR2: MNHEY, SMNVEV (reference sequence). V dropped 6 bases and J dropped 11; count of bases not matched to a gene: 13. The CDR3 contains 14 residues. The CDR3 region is CASSRDRVVRVYTF. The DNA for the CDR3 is TGTGCCAGCAGCCGGGACAGGGTGGTACGTGTATACACCTTC.

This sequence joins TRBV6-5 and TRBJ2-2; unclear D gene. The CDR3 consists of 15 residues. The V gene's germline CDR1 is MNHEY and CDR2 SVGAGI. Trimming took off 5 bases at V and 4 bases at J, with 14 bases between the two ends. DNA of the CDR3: TGTGCCAGCAGTCCCGCCCTGCAGGTCACCGGGGAGCTGTTTTTT. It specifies CASSPALQVTGELFF.

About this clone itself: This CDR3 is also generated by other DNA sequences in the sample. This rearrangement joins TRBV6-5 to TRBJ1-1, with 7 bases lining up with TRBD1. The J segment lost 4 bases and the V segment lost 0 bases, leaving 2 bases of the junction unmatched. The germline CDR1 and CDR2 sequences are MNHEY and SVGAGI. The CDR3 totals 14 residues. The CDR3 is CASSYSTGSTEAFF. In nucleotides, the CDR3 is TGTGCCAGCAGTTACTCGACAGGGTCCACTGAAGCTTTCTTT.

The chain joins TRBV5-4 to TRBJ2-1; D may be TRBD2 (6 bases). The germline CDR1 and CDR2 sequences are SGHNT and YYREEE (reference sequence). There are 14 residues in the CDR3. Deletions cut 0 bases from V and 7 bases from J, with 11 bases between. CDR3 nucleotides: TGTGCCAGCAGCTTGGTTGCGGGGTCGAATGAGCAGTTCTTC. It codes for CASSLVAGSNEQFF.

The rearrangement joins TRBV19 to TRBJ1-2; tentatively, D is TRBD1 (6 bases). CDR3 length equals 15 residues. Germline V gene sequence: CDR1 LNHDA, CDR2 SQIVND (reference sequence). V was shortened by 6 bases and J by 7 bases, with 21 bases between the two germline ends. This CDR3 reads CASRSGQRDMGGYTF. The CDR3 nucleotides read TGTGCCAGTAGGTCTGGACAGAGAGATATGGGTGGCTACACCTTC. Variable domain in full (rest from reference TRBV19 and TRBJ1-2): DGGITQSPKYLFRKEGQNVTLSCEQNLNHDAMYWYRQDPGQGLRLIYYSQIVNDFQKGDIAEGYSVSREKKESFPLTVTSAQKNPTAFYLCASRSGQRDMGGYTFGSGTRLTVV.

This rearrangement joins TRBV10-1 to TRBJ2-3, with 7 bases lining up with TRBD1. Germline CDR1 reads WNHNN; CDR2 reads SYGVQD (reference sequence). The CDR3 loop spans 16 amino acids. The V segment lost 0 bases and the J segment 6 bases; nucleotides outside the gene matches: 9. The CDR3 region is CASSESLGGGQDTQYF. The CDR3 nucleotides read TGCGCCAGCAGTGAGTCGTTAGGGGGCGGCCAGGATACGCAGTATTTT.

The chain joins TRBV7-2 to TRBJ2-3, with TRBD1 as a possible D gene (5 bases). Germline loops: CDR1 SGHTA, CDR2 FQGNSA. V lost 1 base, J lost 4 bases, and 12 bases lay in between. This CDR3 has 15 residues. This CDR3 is CASSLGTSRADTQYF. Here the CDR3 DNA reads TGTGCCAGCAGCTTAGGGACAAGTAGGGCAGATACGCAGTATTTT.